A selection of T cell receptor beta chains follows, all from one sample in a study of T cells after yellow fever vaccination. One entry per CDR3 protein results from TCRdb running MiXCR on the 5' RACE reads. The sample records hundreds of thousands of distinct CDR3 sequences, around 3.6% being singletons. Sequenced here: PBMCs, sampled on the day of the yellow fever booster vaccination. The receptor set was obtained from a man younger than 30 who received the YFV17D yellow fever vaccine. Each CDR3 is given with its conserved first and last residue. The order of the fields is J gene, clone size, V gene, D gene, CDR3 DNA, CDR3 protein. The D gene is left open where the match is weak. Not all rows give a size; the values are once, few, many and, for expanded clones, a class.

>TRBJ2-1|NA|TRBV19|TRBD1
TGTGCCAGTAAACTGACAGGGCCCTTTTACAATGAGCAGTTCTTC
CASKLTGPFYNEQFF
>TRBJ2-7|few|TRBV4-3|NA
TGCGCCAGCAGCCCGGGACTCTCGAGCGAGCAGTACTTC
CASSPGLSSEQYF
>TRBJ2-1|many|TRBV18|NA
TGTGCCAGCTCAACCGGGGACTACAATGAGCAGTTCTTC
CASSTGDYNEQFF
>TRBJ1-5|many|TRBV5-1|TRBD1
TGCGCCAGCAGCTTGGGACAGGGGGCGGGTCAGCCCCAGCATTTT
CASSLGQGAGQPQHF
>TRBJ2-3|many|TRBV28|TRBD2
TGTGCCAGCAGTTTGCGGGGGGGCACAGATACGCAGTATTTT
CASSLRGGTDTQYF
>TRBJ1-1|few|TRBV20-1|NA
TGCAGTGCTCAGCGTGGAGGGGGCACTGAAGCTTTCTTT
CSAQRGGGTEAFF
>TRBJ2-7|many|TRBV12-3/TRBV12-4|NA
TGTGCCAGCAGTTGGAGAAGGAGGTACGAGCAGTACTTC
CASSWRRRYEQYF
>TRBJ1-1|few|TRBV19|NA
TGTGCGTCAACAGGGCCGGACACTGAAGCTTTCTTT
CASTGPDTEAFF
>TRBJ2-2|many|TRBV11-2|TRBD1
TGTGCCAGCAGCGGGTGGGACAGGGGATTCACCGGGGAGCTGTTTTTT
CASSGWDRGFTGELFF
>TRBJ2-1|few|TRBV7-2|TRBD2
TGTGCCAGCAGCTTACTAGCGGGGGGCGAATACAATGAGCAGTTCTTC
CASSLLAGGEYNEQFF
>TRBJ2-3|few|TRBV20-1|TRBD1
TGCAGTGCTAGAGGGCCCACCTGGGGCAGGGGGCTTATCTGGGATACGCAGTATTTT
CSARGPTWGRGLIWDTQYF
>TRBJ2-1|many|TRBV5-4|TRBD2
TGTGCCAGCAGCTTAACTAGCGGCAACAATGAGCAGTTCTTC
CASSLTSGNNEQFF
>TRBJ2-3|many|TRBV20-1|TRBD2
TGCAGTGCTAGAGTGGTAGCGGGGGCGCCAGATACGCAGTATTTT
CSARVVAGAPDTQYF
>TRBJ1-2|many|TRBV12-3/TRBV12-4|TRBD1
TGTGCCAGCACCGCCCTCGGGACAGGGAACCATGGCTACACCTTC
CASTALGTGNHGYTF
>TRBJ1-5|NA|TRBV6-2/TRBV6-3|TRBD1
TGTGCCAGCAGTTACCTTGGACAGGGCTATAATCAGCCCCAGCATTTT
CASSYLGQGYNQPQHF
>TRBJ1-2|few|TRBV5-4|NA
TGTGCCAGCAGCCAAGGAGGGAGGAAGGGGGGCTACACCTTC
CASSQGGRKGGYTF
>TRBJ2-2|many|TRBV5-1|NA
TGCGCCAGCAGCCCGGGGACACCGGGACCCGGGGAGCTGTTTTTT
CASSPGTPGPGELFF
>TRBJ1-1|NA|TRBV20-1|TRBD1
TGCAGTGCTAGGGGAAGACAGGGGAACACTGAAGCTTTCTTT
CSARGRQGNTEAFF
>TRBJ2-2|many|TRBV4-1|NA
TGCGCCAGCAGCCCTCAGGAAGGGCCCGGGGAGCTGTTTTTT
CASSPQEGPGELFF
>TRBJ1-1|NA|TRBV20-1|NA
TGCAGTGCTAGAGGGGGGAGTAGGAACACTGAAGCTTTCTTT
CSARGGSRNTEAFF
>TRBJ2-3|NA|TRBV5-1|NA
TGCGCCAGCAGCTTTCGACTCCGCACAGATACGCAGTATTTT
CASSFRLRTDTQYF
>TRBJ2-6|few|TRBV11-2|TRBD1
TGTGCCAGCAGATCACTGACAGGGACCCCCTCTGGGGCCAACGTCCTGACTTTC
CASRSLTGTPSGANVLTF
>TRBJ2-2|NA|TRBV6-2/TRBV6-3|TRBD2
TGTGCCAGCAGTTATGTCAGACTAGCGGGGGTGAACACCGGGGAGCTGTTTTTT
CASSYVRLAGVNTGELFF
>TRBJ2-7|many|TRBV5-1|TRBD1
TGCGCCAGCAGGCCCGGGACAGAAAAATACGAGCAGTACTTC
CASRPGTEKYEQYF
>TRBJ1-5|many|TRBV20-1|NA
TGCAGTGCGGGTGGGGGTCACCTTAGCAATCAGCCCCAGCATTTT
CSAGGGHLSNQPQHF
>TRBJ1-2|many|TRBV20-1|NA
TGCAGTGCTAGTCCTCGGGCGGATTATGGCTACACCTTC
CSASPRADYGYTF
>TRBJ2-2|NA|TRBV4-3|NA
TGCGCCAGCAGCCAAGATGCAACGAGGGGGGAGCTGTTTTTT
CASSQDATRGELFF
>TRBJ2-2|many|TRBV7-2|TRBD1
TGTGCCAGCAGCTTAGGGACAGGGGTAACCGGGGAGCTGTTTTTT
CASSLGTGVTGELFF
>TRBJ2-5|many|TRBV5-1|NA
TGCGCCAGCAGCTTGTCGTCCGCCAACCAAGAGACCCAGTACTTC
CASSLSSANQETQYF
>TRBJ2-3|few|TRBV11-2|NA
TGTGCCAGCAGCTTACCCCTCGGCGGGGCTACAGATACGCAGTATTTT
CASSLPLGGATDTQYF
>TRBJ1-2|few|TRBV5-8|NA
TGTGCCAGCAACTATGGCTACACCTTC
CASNYGYTF
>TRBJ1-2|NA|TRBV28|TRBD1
TGTGCCAGCAGTTTGGGACAGGGTAAATTTATACGTGGCTACACCTTC
CASSLGQGKFIRGYTF
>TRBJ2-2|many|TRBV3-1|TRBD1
TGTGCCAGCAGCGCGCGACAGGGGGGTCCCGGGGAGCTGTTTTTT
CASSARQGGPGELFF
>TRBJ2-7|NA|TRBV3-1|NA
TGTGCCAGCAGCCAAGATGCGGGCTCCTACGAGCAGTACTTC
CASSQDAGSYEQYF
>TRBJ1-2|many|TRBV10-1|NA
TGCGCCAGCAGTGAGTCGAGAGGGCTGGGATTCTATGGCTACACCTTC
CASSESRGLGFYGYTF
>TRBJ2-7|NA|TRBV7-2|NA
TGTGCCAGCAGCCCCCACTCGGGCCAGATGTTCTCCTACGAGCAGTACTTC
CASSPHSGQMFSYEQYF
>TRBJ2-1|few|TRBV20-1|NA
TGCAGTGCTAGAGAACCAGGGGGGAAACTAAGCTCCTACAATGAGCAGTTCTTC
CSAREPGGKLSSYNEQFF
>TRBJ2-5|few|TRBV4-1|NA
TGCGCCAGCAGCCGAAACAGCGAAAGGACCCAGTACTTC
CASSRNSERTQYF
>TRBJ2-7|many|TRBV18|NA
TGTGCCAGCTCACCAGTGCTCGCTGGACCCTACGAGCAGTACTTC
CASSPVLAGPYEQYF
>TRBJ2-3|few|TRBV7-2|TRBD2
TGTGCCAGCAGCCGAGCGGGGGGTGGAGATACGCAGTATTTT
CASSRAGGGDTQYF
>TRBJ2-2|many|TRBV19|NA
TGTGCCAGTAGTCCGGGACCCACCACCGGGGAGCTGTTTTTT
CASSPGPTTGELFF
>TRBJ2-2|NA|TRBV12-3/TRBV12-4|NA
TGTGCCAGCAGTCCACCGGGAGCCTTCAACACCGGGGAGCTGTTTTTT
CASSPPGAFNTGELFF
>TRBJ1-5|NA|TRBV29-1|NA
TGCAGCGTGGGGGGGGGGGGATCTAGCAATCAGCCCCAGCATTTT
CSVGGGGSSNQPQHF
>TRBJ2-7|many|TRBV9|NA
TGTGCCAGCAGCGTAGATCAGGGGAGAGACGAGCAGTACTTC
CASSVDQGRDEQYF
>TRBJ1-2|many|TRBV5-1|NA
TGCGCCAGCAGCTTGGAAGAGGAACCAAGCACCTTC
CASSLEEEPSTF
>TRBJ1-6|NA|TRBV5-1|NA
TGCGCCAGCAGCTTGTATGGAAGGACAGTCGGAGATTCACCCCTCCACTTT
CASSLYGRTVGDSPLHF
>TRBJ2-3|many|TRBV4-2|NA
TGTGCCAGCAGCCAAAGGGTAGTCACAGATACGCAGTATTTT
CASSQRVVTDTQYF
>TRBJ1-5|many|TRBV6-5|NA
TGTGCCAGCAGCTTCAGGGGAGGGAATCAGCCCCAGCATTTT
CASSFRGGNQPQHF
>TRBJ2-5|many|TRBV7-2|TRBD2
TGTGCCAGCAGCCGCAATAGCGGGGGGAACCAAGAGACCCAGTACTTC
CASSRNSGGNQETQYF
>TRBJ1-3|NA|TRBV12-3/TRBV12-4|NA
TGTGCCAGCAGTGGAAGGTTAGCTGGAAACACCATATATTTT
CASSGRLAGNTIYF
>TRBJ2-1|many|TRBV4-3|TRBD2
TGCGCCAGCAGCCCGAAAGCGGGGGCGGGATACAATGAGCAGTTCTTC
CASSPKAGAGYNEQFF
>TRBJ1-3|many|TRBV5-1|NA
TGCGCCAGCAGTAACTTAGGGTCGCGTGGAAACACCATATATTTT
CASSNLGSRGNTIYF
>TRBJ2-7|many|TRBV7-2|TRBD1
TGTGCCAGCAGCCCGCGAGGGGGACAGGGCTACGAGCAGTACTTC
CASSPRGGQGYEQYF